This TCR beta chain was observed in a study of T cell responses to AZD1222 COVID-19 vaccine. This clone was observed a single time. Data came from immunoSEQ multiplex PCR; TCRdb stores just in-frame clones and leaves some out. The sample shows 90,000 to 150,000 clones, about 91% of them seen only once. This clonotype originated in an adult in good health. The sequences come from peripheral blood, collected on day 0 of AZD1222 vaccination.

CDR3 sequence: CASSTMRVPTGVGYEQYF. DNA of the CDR3: TGTGCCAGCAGCACTATGAGGGTTCCAACAGGGGTCGGTTACGAGCAGTACTTC. The V call is TRBV7-8, the J call TRBJ2-7; 7 nucleotides line up with TRBD1. CDR1 and CDR2 (germline): SGHVS, FQNEAQ. The CDR3 totals 18 residues. V lost 5 bases, J lost 4 bases, and 20 bases stayed unmatched.